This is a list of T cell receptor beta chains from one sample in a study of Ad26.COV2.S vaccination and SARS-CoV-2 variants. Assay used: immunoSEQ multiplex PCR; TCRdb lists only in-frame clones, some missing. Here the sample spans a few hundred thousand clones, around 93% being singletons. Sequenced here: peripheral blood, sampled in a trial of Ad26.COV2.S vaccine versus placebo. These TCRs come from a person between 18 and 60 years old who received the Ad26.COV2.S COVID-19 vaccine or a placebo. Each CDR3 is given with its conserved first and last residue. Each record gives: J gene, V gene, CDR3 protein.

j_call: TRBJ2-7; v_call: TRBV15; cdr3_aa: CATSRDKGSYEQYF
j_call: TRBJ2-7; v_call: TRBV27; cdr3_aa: CASSAEGPIWYEQYF
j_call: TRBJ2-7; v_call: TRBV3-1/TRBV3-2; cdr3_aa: CASSFTASANYEQYF
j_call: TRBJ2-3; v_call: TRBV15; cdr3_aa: CATSGGSTDTQYF
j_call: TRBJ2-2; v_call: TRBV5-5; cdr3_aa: CASSLEFSTGELFF
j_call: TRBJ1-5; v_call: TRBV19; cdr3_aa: CASSSGYNQPQHF
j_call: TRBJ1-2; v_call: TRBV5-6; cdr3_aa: CASSLGDRGNYGYTF
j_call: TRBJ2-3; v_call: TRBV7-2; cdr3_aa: CASSFGGGTDTQYF
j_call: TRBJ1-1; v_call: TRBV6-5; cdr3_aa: CASSSDRVIYEAFF
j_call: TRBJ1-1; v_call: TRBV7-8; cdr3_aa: CASSLASQEPLEAFF
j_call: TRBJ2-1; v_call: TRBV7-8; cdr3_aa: CASSLEASGGLYEQFF
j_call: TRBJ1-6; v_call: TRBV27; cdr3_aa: CASSLFGSPLHF
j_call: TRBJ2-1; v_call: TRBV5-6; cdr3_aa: CASSLGSGAYNEQFF
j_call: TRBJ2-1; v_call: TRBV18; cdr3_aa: CASSLTEDRYTGNEQFF
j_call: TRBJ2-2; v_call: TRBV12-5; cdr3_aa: CASGLQAAGGTVGELFF
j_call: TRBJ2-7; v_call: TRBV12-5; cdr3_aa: CASALGGSLVTYEQYF
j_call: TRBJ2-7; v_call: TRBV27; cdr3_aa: CASSLQGAYEQYF
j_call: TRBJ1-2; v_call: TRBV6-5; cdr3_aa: CASSPTGDYGYTF
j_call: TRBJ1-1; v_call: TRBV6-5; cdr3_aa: CASADRAYTEAFF
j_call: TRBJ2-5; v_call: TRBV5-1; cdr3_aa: CASSLVGTVKETQYF
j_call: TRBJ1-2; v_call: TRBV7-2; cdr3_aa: CASSRDSTLYGYTF
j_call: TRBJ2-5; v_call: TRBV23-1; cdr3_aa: CASSLPRAGVETQYF
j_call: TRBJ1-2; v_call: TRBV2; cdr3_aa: CASRDSGGVDGYTF
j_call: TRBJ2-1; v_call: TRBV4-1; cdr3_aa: CASSFKLRQGQYNEQFF
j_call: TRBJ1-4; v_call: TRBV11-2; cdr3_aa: CASSFGPGGDEKLFF
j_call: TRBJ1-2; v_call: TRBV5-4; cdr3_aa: CASRIGGQAGYTF
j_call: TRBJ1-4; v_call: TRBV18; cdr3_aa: CASSPTGSHEKLFF
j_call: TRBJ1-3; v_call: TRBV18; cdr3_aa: CASQGEKGNTIYF
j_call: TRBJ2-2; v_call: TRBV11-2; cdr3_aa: CASRPTSGNTGELFF
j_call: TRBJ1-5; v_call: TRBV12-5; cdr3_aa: CASGLVLTSGSNQPQHF
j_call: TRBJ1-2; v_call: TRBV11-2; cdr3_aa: CASSFTRSYGYTF
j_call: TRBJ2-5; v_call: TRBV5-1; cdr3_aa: CASSLLGTSGEQETQYF
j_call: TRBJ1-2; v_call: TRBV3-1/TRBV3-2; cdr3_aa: CASSQDKGDNYGYTF
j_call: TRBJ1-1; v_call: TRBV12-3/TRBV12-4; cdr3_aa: CASSFSPGTEAFF
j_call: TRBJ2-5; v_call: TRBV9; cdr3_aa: CASSPSGVETQYF
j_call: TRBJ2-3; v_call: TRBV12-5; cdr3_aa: CASGFLGDSTDTQYF
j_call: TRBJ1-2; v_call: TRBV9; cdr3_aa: CASSVGGGDYGYTF
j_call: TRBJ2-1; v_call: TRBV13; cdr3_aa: CASSKIGTYNEQFF
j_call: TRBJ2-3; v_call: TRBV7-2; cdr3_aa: CASSLAVRLGSGSTDTQYF
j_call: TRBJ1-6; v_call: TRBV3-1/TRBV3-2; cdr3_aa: CASSPGQYNSPLHF
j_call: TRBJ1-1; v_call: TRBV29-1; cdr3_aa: CSVDLRGINTEAFF
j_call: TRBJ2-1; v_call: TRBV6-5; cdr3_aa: CASSYRAVIYNEQFF